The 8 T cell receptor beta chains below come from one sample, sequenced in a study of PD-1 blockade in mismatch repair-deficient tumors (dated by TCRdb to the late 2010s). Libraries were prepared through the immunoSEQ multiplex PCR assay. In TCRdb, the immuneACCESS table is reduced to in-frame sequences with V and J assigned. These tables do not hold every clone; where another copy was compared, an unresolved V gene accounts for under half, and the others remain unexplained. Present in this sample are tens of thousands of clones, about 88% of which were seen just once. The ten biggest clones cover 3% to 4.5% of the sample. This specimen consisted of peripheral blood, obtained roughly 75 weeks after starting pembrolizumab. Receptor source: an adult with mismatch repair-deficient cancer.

CDR3 sequence reads: CASSLGEGGAFF. The CDR3 DNA follows: TGTGCCAGCAGCTTAGGGGAGGGTGGCGCTTTCTTT. The chain carries TRBV11-2 and TRBJ1-1, with D hard to call. Trimming took 1 base from V and 11 from J, leaving 11 bases between them. The CDR3 contains 12 residues. CDR1 is SGHAT, CDR2 FQNNGV, per germline.

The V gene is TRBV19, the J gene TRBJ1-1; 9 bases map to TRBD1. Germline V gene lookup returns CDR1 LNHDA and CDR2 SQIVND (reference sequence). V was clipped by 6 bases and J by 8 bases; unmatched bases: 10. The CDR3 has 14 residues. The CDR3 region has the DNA TGTGCCAGTAGGGCATACAGGGGGCTAGGGGAAGCTTTCTTT. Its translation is CASRAYRGLGEAFF.

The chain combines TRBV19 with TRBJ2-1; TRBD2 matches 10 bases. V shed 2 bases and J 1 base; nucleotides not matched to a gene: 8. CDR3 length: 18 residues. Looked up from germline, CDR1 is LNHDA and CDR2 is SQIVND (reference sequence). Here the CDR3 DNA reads TGTGCCAGTAGTATAAGTATAGCGGGAGGACCTTCCTACAATGAGCAGTTCTTC. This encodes CASSISIAGGPSYNEQFF.

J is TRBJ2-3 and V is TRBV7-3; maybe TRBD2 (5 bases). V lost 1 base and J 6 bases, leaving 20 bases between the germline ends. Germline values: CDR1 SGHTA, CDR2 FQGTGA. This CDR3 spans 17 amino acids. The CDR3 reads CASSLSPPPAGRDTQYF. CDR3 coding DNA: TGTGCCAGCAGCTTAAGCCCCCCCCCGGCGGGCCGGGATACGCAGTATTTT. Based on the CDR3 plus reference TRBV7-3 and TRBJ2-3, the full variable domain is GAGVSQTPSNKVTEKGKYVELRCDPISGHTALYWYRQSLGQGPEFLIYFQGTGAADDSGLPNDRFFAVRPEGSVSTLKIQRTERGDSAVYLCASSLSPPPAGRDTQYFGPGTRLTVL.

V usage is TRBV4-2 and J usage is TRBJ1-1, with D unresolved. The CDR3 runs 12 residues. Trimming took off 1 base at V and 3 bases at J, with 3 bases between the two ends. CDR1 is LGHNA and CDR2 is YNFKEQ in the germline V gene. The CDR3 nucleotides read TGTGCCAGCAGCCAAGGCGACACTGAAGCTTTCTTT. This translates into CASSQGDTEAFF.

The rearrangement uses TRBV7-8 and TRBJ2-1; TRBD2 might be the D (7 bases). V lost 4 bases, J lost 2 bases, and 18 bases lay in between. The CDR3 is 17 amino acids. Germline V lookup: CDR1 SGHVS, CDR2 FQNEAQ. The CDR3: CASSWGAAGSPYNEQFF. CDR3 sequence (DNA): TGTGCCAGCAGCTGGGGGGCAGCGGGGAGTCCCTACAATGAGCAGTTCTTC.

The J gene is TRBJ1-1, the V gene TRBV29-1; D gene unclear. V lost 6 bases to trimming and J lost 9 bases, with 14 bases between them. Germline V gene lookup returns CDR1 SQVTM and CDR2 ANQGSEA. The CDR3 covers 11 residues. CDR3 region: CSVVDGRKAFF. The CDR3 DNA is TGCAGCGTCGTAGACGGACGGAAAGCTTTCTTT.

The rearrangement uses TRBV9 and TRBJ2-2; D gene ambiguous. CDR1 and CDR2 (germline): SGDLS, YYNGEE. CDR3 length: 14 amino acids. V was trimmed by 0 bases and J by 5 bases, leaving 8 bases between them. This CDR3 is CASSVEPVTGELFF. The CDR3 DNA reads TGTGCCAGCAGCGTAGAGCCAGTAACCGGGGAGCTGTTTTTT.